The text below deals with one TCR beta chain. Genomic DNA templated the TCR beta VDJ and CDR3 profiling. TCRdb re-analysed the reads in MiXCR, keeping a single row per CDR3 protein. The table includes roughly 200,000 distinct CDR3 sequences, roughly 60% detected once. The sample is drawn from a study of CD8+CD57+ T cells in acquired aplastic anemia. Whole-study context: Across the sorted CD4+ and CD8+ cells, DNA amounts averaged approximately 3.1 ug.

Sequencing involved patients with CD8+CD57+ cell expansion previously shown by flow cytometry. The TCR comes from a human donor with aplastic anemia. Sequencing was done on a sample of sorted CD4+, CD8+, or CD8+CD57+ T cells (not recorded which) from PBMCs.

In DNA, the CDR3 is TGCGCCAGCATACCCTTAGCGGGAGCGGGCTACAATGAGCAGTTCTTC. It yields the protein CASIPLAGAGYNEQFF. The chain joins TRBV5-1 to TRBJ2-1; 9 bases agree with TRBD2. CDR1 and CDR2 (germline): SGHRS, YFSETQ. CDR3 length equals 16 residues. The V and J ends lost 6 bases and 3 bases, in that order; junction bases with no gene match: 10.